The sequence of this T cell receptor (beta chain) was determined in a study of blood T cell repertoires in COVID-19. Study-wide context: Both acute and convalescent COVID-19 samples were obtained from the United States, Italy and Spain. T cells, B-cell-depleted T cells, or PBMCs provided the cDNA or gDNA that served as material.

Germline CDR1 is SGHTA and CDR2 is FQGNSA. This CDR3 spans 14 amino acids. Trimming cost V 6 bases and J 2 bases, with 13 bases left between them. Per the study methods: Estimation of nucleated cell counts relied on the amplification of reference gene primers. Some clones are missing from TCRdb's copy, which holds only in-frame ones; the method was immunoSEQ multiplex PCR. The DNA gave D and trimming, while V, J and clone size come from that table. Here the sample spans approximately 37,000 clones, over 70% being singletons. The chain is built from TRBV7-2 and TRBJ2-5; TRBD1 is a possible D gene (6 bases). The sequence came from a woman in her 70s with acute or convalescent COVID-19. Sequenced sample: peripheral blood. The CDR3 DNA sequence: TGTGCCAGCAGTCGAGGACAGAATCAAGAGACCCAGTACTTC. Translating it yields CASSRGQNQETQYF.